This TCR beta chain was recovered during a study of cytomegalovirus exposure and HLA in healthy donors. About the research overall: The roughly 120 validation repertoires, a later analysis reported, used the same platform as the approximately 650 first-cohort repertoires.

With respect to this clone: The antigen is unknown.

Broader study findings: Altogether, some 160 TCR beta chains were recorded as cytomegalovirus-associated. In vitro data verified three CMV-associated chains as specific for CMV antigens. Clusters of TCRs from the first cohort tended to co-occur in the 100 to 150 validation repertoires (as a later analysis found).

The germline gives CDR1 MNHNY, CDR2 SVGAGI (reference sequence). The J segment lost 0 bases and the V segment lost 10 bases, leaving 8 bases of the junction unmatched. The CDR3 contains 16 residues. Using immunoSEQ multiplex PCR, the repertoire was profiled, and TCRdb retains in-frame clones only, with some absent. The table has 150,000 or so clones, roughly 89% seen once; the top ten hold 1.2%. Sequenced sample: PBMCs. The chain joins TRBV6-6 to TRBJ2-3; 12 bases are shared with TRBD2. The TCR originated in a woman between 18 and 29 years old in good health and CMV-seronegative. CDR3: CANSMGLAGSTDTQYF. CDR3 DNA: TGTGCCAATTCTATGGGACTAGCGGGCAGCACAGATACGCAGTATTTT.